This entry lists 26 T cell receptor beta chains sequenced from one sample in a study of cytomegalovirus exposure and HLA in healthy donors. Sequenced by immunoSEQ multiplex PCR; TCRdb stores in-frame clones only, minus some. This table holds approximately 70,000 clones, 94% found once. The specimen sequenced was PBMCs. The source is a woman under 30 in good health and CMV-seronegative.

This clone was detected only once. The chain recombines TRBV5-4 with TRBJ2-3; TRBD2 aligns across 11 bases. CDR1 is SGHNT, CDR2 YYREEE, per germline (reference sequence). Trimming cost V 0 bases and J 0 bases; bases outside gene matches: 6. The CDR3 spans 18 residues. CDR3 region: CASSLGEASGGSTDTQYF. CDR3 bases: TGTGCCAGCAGCTTGGGGGAGGCTAGCGGGGGGAGCACAGATACGCAGTATTTT.

The rearrangement joins TRBV20-1 to TRBJ2-1; no firm D call. CDR1 DFQATT and CDR2 SNEGSKA come from the germline V gene (reference sequence). The CDR3 consists of 11 residues. V shed 0 bases and J shed 12 bases, with 9 bases lying between them. CDR3 amino acids: CSARELDGQFF. In DNA form, the CDR3 reads TGCAGTGCTAGAGAGTTAGATGGGCAGTTCTTC.

This chain joins TRBV6-5 and TRBJ2-7; 8 bases align to TRBD2. The CDR3 is 16 residues long. In germline, CDR1 is MNHEY, CDR2 SVGAGI. Losses at the gene ends were 2 bases for V and 4 bases for J; bases not matched to a gene: 10. The CDR3 loop is CASSYGAGASGYEQYF. Here the CDR3 DNA reads TGTGCCAGCAGTTACGGGGCGGGAGCTAGCGGGTACGAGCAGTACTTC.

This clone was counted once. The chain carries TRBV7-9 and TRBJ2-7, with D possibly being TRBD1 (6 bases). The germline gives CDR1 SEHNR, CDR2 FQNEAQ (reference sequence). This CDR3 contains 16 residues. V was cut by 5 bases and J by 1 base, with 18 bases left in between. The CDR3 protein is CASSPRTEAYSYEQYF. The CDR3, as DNA: TGTGCCAGCAGCCCAAGGACAGAAGCTTATTCCTACGAGCAGTACTTC.

This clone was detected once. The chain couples TRBV5-6 to TRBJ2-3; D call uncertain. The CDR3 is 11 residues long. CDR1 is SGHDT, CDR2 YYEEEE, per germline. V was pared by 4 bases and J by 5 bases, with 5 bases between. The CDR3 reads CASSLRDTQYF. CDR3 nucleotide sequence: TGTGCCAGCAGCCTACGAGATACGCAGTATTTT.

The chain uses TRBV9 and TRBJ2-5, with D tentatively TRBD2 (6 bases). The CDR3 extends over 15 amino acids. Per the germline V gene, CDR1 is SGDLS and CDR2 is YYNGEE. Trimming cost V 0 bases and J 4 bases, with 13 bases left between them. The CDR3 bases are TGTGCCAGCAGCGTAGGGAGGGCCACCCCAGAGACCCAGTACTTC. Its translation: CASSVGRATPETQYF.

This chain links TRBV6-6 with TRBJ2-3; 9 bases fit TRBD2. V dropped 0 bases and J dropped 5; count of bases not matched to a gene: 6. The CDR3 extends over 16 amino acids. Germline-derived CDR1 and CDR2 are MNHNY and SVGAGI (reference sequence). The CDR3 sequence is CASSYSASGVGDTQYF. CDR3 nucleotide sequence: TGTGCCAGCAGTTACTCTGCTAGCGGGGTTGGAGATACGCAGTATTTT.

This sequence joins TRBV6-1 and TRBJ2-2; 15 bases map to TRBD2. The CDR3 covers 17 residues. J gave up 3 bases and V 4 bases, and 3 bases lay outside the gene matches. Germline lookup yields CDR1 MNHNS and CDR2 SASEGT. The CDR3 coding sequence is TGTGCCAGCAGTGGGACTAGCGGGGGGGACCACACCGGGGAGCTGTTTTTT. The encoded protein is CASSGTSGGDHTGELFF.

The chain employs TRBV7-9 and TRBJ2-7, with D possibly being TRBD1 (6 bases). Trimming left V 1 base short and J 6 bases short, with 13 bases between. The CDR3 is made up of 14 amino acids. Germline V gives CDR1 SEHNR, CDR2 FQNEAQ (reference sequence). The CDR3 nucleotides are TGTGCCAGCAGCTTAGTGCTGGGGGCAAGCGAGCAGTACTTC. Amino acid sequence: CASSLVLGASEQYF.

The rearrangement links TRBV4-1 to TRBJ1-5; 7 positions match TRBD1. The trim removed 3 bases at V and 5 bases at J, leaving 10 bases unmatched. The CDR3 extends over 16 amino acids. Germline V lookup: CDR1 MGHRA, CDR2 YSYEKL. As DNA, the CDR3 is TGCGCCAGCAGCCAGGAAAGCGGACAGGCGCATCAGCCCCAGCATTTT. Protein: CASSQESGQAHQPQHF.

This rearrangement joins TRBV6-5 to TRBJ2-3; 8 nucleotides line up with TRBD2. The J segment lost 1 base and the V segment lost 0 bases, leaving 3 bases of the junction unmatched. CDR1 is MNHEY, CDR2 SVGAGI, per germline. The CDR3 is 16 amino acids. CDR3 coding DNA: TGTGCCAGCAGTTACTCAGCGGGAGTTGGCACAGATACGCAGTATTTT. Amino acid sequence: CASSYSAGVGTDTQYF.

In nucleotides, the CDR3 is TGTGCCAGTGGGGACAGGGGGGAGACCCAGTACTTC. Protein sequence: CASGDRGETQYF. V gene TRBV19 combines with J gene TRBJ2-5; 11 positions match TRBD1. The CDR3 totals 12 residues. The V segment lost 8 bases and the J segment 5 bases; nucleotides outside the gene matches: 1. The germline gives CDR1 LNHDA, CDR2 SQIVND (reference sequence). The full variable domain, its missing parts supplied by reference TRBV19 and TRBJ2-5, is DGGITQSPKYLFRKEGQNVTLSCEQNLNHDAMYWYRQDPGQGLRLIYYSQIVNDFQKGDIAEGYSVSREKKESFPLTVTSAQKNPTAFYLCASGDRGETQYFGPGTRLLVL.

This clone was detected only once. The chain is built from TRBV12-5 and TRBJ2-1; 8 nucleotides match TRBD2. Germline values: CDR1 LGHNT, CDR2 FRNRAP. V lost 6 bases to trimming and J lost 0 bases; unmatched junction nucleotides: 4. This CDR3 comprises 15 residues. Here the CDR3 DNA reads TGTGCTAGTGGGGGGAGCGGGGGCTCCTACAATGAGCAGTTCTTC. This gives the protein CASGGSGGSYNEQFF.

This clone showed up just once. This chain links TRBV7-2 with TRBJ1-2; 8 bases map to TRBD1. Trimming took 4 bases from V and 7 from J; bases not matched to a gene: 11. This CDR3 is 15 amino acids long. Germline V lookup: CDR1 SGHTA, CDR2 FQGNSA. The CDR3 DNA reads as TGTGCCAGCAGCTCGCACGGACAGGGTGTAGGTGGCTACACCTTC. Protein: CASSSHGQGVGGYTF.

This chain's CDR3 is CASSIAIAGTSSTDTQYF. In DNA, the CDR3 is TGTGCCAGTAGTATAGCCATAGCGGGGACGTCTAGCACAGATACGCAGTATTTT. This chain joins TRBV19 and TRBJ2-3; 8 bases align to TRBD2. Germline V CDR1 and CDR2: LNHDA, SQIVND (reference sequence). V was pared by 1 base and J by 0 bases, with 9 bases of the junction left unmatched. This CDR3 comprises 18 residues. Based on the CDR3 plus reference TRBV19 and TRBJ2-3, the full variable domain is DGGITQSPKYLFRKEGQNVTLSCEQNLNHDAMYWYRQDPGQGLRLIYYSQIVNDFQKGDIAEGYSVSREKKESFPLTVTSAQKNPTAFYLCASSIAIAGTSSTDTQYFGPGTRLTVL.

The chain combines TRBV9 with TRBJ2-5; 9 bases fit TRBD1. Trimming at V came to 1 base and at J to 2 bases, leaving 3 bases not matched to a gene. The CDR3 covers 15 residues. CDR1 and CDR2 from the germline V gene are SGDLS and YYNGEE. The CDR3 spells CASSVTGTGQETQYF. The CDR3 DNA is TGTGCCAGCAGCGTAACCGGGACAGGGCAAGAGACCCAGTACTTC. The full variable domain, in which reference TRBV9 and TRBJ2-5 provide the parts outside the CDR3, is DSGVTQTPKHLITATGQRVTLRCSPRSGDLSVYWYQQSLDQGLQFLIQYYNGEERAKGNILERFSAQQFPDLHSELNLSSLELGDSALYFCASSVTGTGQETQYFGPGTRLLVL.

V usage is TRBV4-3 and J usage is TRBJ2-3; 7 bases map to TRBD1. The germline gives CDR1 LGHNA, CDR2 YSLEER. The trim removed 2 bases at V and 2 bases at J, leaving 4 bases unmatched. This CDR3 region has 15 residues. CDR3 DNA: TGCGCCAGCAGCCAACAGACAGGGATCACAGATACGCAGTATTTT. Translating gives CASSQQTGITDTQYF.

This chain connects TRBV10-3 to TRBJ1-2; no clear D. From germline, CDR1 is ENHRY and CDR2 SYGVKD. The length of the CDR3 is 14 residues. Trimming left V 10 bases short and J 4 bases short, with 19 bases between. CDR3 DNA sequence: TGTGCCACTAGTATGGAGGGTACTGGCTATGGCTACACCTTC. This codes for CATSMEGTGYGYTF.

The gene calls are TRBV4-1 and TRBJ2-1, with 7 bases lining up with TRBD2. The germline V gene has CDR1 MGHRA and CDR2 YSYEKL. The CDR3 runs 15 residues. Trimming took 3 bases from V and 2 from J; bases not matched to a gene: 4. CDR3 region: CASSQGGSPYNEQFF. CDR3 nucleotide sequence: TGCGCCAGCAGCCAGGGCGGGAGCCCCTACAATGAGCAGTTCTTC.

V usage is TRBV10-1 and J usage is TRBJ2-3, with TRBD2 identical over 8 bases. Per the germline V gene, CDR1 is WNHNN and CDR2 is SYGVQD (reference sequence). The CDR3 covers 13 residues. Losses at the gene ends were 3 bases for V and 6 bases for J; bases not matched to a gene: 2. CDR3 protein: CASSEAGVDTQYF. CDR3 in DNA: TGCGCCAGCAGTGAAGCGGGAGTGGATACGCAGTATTTT.

The chain links TRBV2 to TRBJ2-2; 10 nucleotides line up with TRBD1. This CDR3 contains 15 residues. Trimming removed 6 bases from V and 4 bases from J; junction bases left unmatched: 5. Per the germline V gene, CDR1 is SNHLY and CDR2 is FYNNEI. CDR3 amino acids: CASSQTGGGTGELFF. The CDR3 region has the DNA TGTGCCAGCAGCCAGACAGGGGGCGGCACCGGGGAGCTGTTTTTT.

This chain connects TRBV6-6 to TRBJ1-2; the D gene is possibly TRBD1 (6 bases). V shed 3 bases and J shed 6 bases, with 14 bases lying between them. The CDR3 has 14 amino acids. Germline V lookup: CDR1 MNHNY, CDR2 SVGAGI (reference sequence). CDR3 amino acids: CASSYTGSPDGYTF. For the CDR3, the DNA is TGTGCCAGCAGTTATACAGGGTCCCCAGATGGCTACACCTTC.

This chain links TRBV7-6 with TRBJ2-2; 8 positions match TRBD1. Germline V lookup: CDR1 SGHVS, CDR2 FNYEAQ. Trimming took 2 bases from V and 5 from J; bases not matched to a gene: 7. The CDR3 sequence is 16 residues long. Here the CDR3 DNA reads TGTGCCAGCAGCTTAAGGTTCCAGGGGGCTACCGGGGAGCTGTTTTTT. This codes for CASSLRFQGATGELFF.

The CDR3 region has the DNA TGTGCCTGGAGTCACCGGGGACAGGCAAAACGGGAGAAACTGTTTTTT. This translates into CAWSHRGQAKREKLFF. The chain couples TRBV30 to TRBJ1-4; 8 bases are shared with TRBD1. The CDR3 consists of 16 residues. Germline values: CDR1 GTSNPN, CDR2 SVGIG (reference sequence). The V and J ends lost 2 bases and 11 bases, in that order; junction bases with no gene match: 16. The full variable domain, in which reference TRBV30 and TRBJ1-4 provide the parts outside the CDR3, is SQTIHQWPATLVQPVGSPLSLECTVEGTSNPNLYWYRQAAGRGLQLLFYSVGIGQISSEVPQNLSASRPQDRQFILSSKKLLLSDSGFYLCAWSHRGQAKREKLFFGSGTQLSVL.

This clone was seen a handful of times. This sequence joins TRBV30 and TRBJ2-5, with TRBD2 matching over 10 bases. Germline values: CDR1 GTSNPN, CDR2 SVGIG (reference sequence). The CDR3 covers 13 residues. Trimming removed 4 bases from V and 3 bases from J; junction bases left unmatched: 2. The DNA for the CDR3 is TGTGCCTGGACTAGCGGGGGAAAAGAGACCCAGTACTTC. Residues: CAWTSGGKETQYF.

This clone was seen only a few times. The chain is built from TRBV6-4 and TRBJ2-1, with a possible D match to TRBD2 (6 bases). Between the trimmed V and J ends, which lost 4 bases and 7 bases, there was a span of 14 bases. CDR3 length: 14 amino acids. Germline V gives CDR1 MRHNA, CDR2 SNTAGT. Here the CDR3 reads CASSVAGTANEQFF. CDR3 bases: TGTGCCAGCAGTGTGGCGGGGACTGCTAATGAGCAGTTCTTC.